This T cell receptor (beta chain) was retrieved from a study of shared clonotypes between healthy human individuals. A word on this clone: Its antigen is still unknown.

The CDR3 consists of 15 residues. Between the trimmed V and J ends, which lost 5 bases and 4 bases, there was a span of 12 bases. Per the germline V gene, CDR1 is MNHEY and CDR2 is SMNVEV (reference sequence). Every immunoSEQ plate was one replicate of a subset's evenly spread DNA. The protocol was immunoSEQ multiplex PCR, while the TCRdb copy is restricted to in-frame clones and leaves out a portion. This sample has 780,000 or so clones, with 72% found just once. Study conclusions and caveats: Sampling included only blood; tissue repertoires likely differ.

This rearrangement joins TRBV27 to TRBJ2-6; D may be TRBD1 (5 bases). The sequencing input was memory CD4+ T cells sorted from blood. Subset: CD45RA-negative fraction. This TCR was recovered from a woman in her twenties or thirties in good health. This chain's CDR3 is CASSTYWGGANVLTF. In DNA form, the CDR3 reads TGTGCCAGCAGTACTTATTGGGGCGGGGCCAACGTCCTGACTTTC.